Each of the 6 T cell receptor beta chains below was sequenced from the same sample in a study of human T cells and chemical hapten exposure. The time point here: healthy volunteer bleed at 2 weeks. RNA extraction used unfractionated whole blood as the source of total RNA. TCRdb reprocessed the RACE reads via MiXCR and lists one record per CDR3 protein. The repertoire includes tens of thousands of distinct CDR3 sequences, over 7% of them detected once, and 9% to 10% sits in the top ten. Material for sequencing was whole blood. These receptors were obtained from a human donor in good health. Some clones in this sample may be carry-over from other donors' samples.

The chain is built from TRBV6-7 and TRBJ1-1, with D unclear. TRBV6-7 carries the ORF label, with uncertain function. V gave up 6 bases and J gave up 2 bases, with 13 bases separating them. The CDR3 is made up of 14 amino acids. The CDR3 sequence: CASSQITANTEAFF. The CDR3 DNA reads TGTGCCAGCAGCCAAATTACAGCTAACACTGAAGCTTTCTTT.

The CDR3 DNA reads as TGTGCCAGCAGTTTCGGGGCTGCTAGCACAGATACGCAGTATTTT. This codes for CASSFGAASTDTQYF. The chain joins TRBV28 to TRBJ2-3; D might be TRBD1 or TRBD2, each matching 5 bases. Trimming stripped 3 bases from V and 0 bases from J, with 10 bases between. This CDR3 comprises 15 residues. Per the germline V gene, CDR1 is MDHEN and CDR2 is SYDVKM.

In this sample, this clonotype turned up a few times. The rearrangement uses TRBV28 and TRBJ1-5; tentatively, D is TRBD1 (6 bases). Deletions cut 3 bases from V and 6 bases from J, with 12 bases between. The CDR3 totals 14 residues. Germline V gene data show CDR1 as MDHEN and CDR2 as SYDVKM. CDR3 DNA: TGTGCCAGCAGTTTTAGTCTAGGGGGTCAGCCCCAGCATTTT. As protein: CASSFSLGGQPQHF.

The chain couples TRBV14 to TRBJ2-5, with D hard to call. CDR1 is SGHDN, CDR2 FVKESK, per germline. Trimming cost V 5 bases and J 1 base, with 8 bases left between them. The CDR3 totals 13 residues. For the CDR3, the DNA is TGTGCCAGCAGCGAACTCATCCAAGAGACCCAGTACTTC. Encoded protein: CASSELIQETQYF.

This clonotype was found many times. The gene calls are TRBV7-2 and TRBJ2-3; D call uncertain. V gave up 5 bases and J gave up 2 bases, with 8 bases separating them. The germline gives CDR1 SGHTA, CDR2 FQGNSA. The CDR3 consists of 13 residues. CDR3 DNA sequence: TGTGCCAGCAGCCCCCGCCCCACAGATACGCAGTATTTT. It is translated as CASSPRPTDTQYF.

This clonotype was detected many times. The V gene is TRBV28, the J gene TRBJ2-4; 8 nucleotides line up with TRBD1. This CDR3 contains 12 residues. Germline assignment: CDR1 MDHEN and CDR2 SYDVKM. V lost 6 bases, J lost 8 bases, and 3 bases stayed unmatched. CDR3 in amino acids: CASRDRVDIQYF. CDR3 in DNA: TGTGCCAGCAGGGACAGGGTTGACATTCAGTACTTC.